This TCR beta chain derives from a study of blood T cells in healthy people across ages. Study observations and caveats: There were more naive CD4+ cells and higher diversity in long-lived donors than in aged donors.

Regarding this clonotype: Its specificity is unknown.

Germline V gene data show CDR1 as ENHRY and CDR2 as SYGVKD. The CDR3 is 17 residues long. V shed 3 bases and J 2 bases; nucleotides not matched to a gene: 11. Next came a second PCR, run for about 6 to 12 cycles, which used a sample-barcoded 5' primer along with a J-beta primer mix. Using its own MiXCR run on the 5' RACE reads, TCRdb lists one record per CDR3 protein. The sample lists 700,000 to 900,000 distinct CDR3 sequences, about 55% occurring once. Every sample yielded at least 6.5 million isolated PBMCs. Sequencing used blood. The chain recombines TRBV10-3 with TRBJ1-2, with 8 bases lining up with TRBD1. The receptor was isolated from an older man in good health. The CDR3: CAISEGGQGAMNYGYTF. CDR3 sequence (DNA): TGTGCCATCAGTGAAGGGGGGCAGGGGGCGATGAACTATGGCTACACCTTC.